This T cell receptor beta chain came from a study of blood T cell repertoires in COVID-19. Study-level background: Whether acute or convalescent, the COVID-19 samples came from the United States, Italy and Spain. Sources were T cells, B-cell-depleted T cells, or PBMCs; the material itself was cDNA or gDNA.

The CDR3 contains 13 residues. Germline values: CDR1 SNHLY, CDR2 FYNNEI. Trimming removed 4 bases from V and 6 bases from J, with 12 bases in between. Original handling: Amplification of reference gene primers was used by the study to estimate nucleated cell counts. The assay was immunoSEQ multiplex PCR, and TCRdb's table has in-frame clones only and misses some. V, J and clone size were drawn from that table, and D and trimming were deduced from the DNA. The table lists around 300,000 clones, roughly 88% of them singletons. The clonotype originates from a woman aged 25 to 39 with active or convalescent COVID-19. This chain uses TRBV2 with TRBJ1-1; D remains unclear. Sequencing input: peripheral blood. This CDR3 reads CASSAPERPEAFF. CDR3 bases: TGTGCCAGCAGTGCCCCCGAGAGGCCTGAAGCTTTCTTT.